The source of this T cell receptor beta chain is a study of immune evolution from preneoplasia to lung adenocarcinoma. The V and J ends lost 1 base and 8 bases respectively, with 17 bases between them. This CDR3 is 16 amino acids long. Germline V gene sequence: CDR1 SGHVS, CDR2 FQNEAQ. Measured with immunoSEQ multiplex PCR; TCRdb has only the in-frame clones, and not every one. The data hold approximately 8,800 clones, with 75% to 85% observed a single time. For this clone: The antigen remains undetermined.

Histologic diagnosis was independently verified by two lung pathologists. Broader study findings: KRAS-mutant nodules had the highest T cell clonality. Later-stage lesions appeared to have more T cells, more diversity, less clonality. Top clone share appeared to fall from AAH through AIS, MIA, adenocarcinoma.

The chain recombines TRBV7-8 with TRBJ1-4; D might be TRBD1 (6 bases). The clonotype was recovered from a person aged 70 to 85 with lung adenocarcinoma. Sequencing was carried out using FFPE lung adenocarcinoma in situ tissue. The CDR3 here is CASSLEWGAQGEKLFF. The CDR3 bases are TGTGCCAGCAGCTTAGAATGGGGGGCGCAGGGGGAAAAACTGTTTTTT. The full variable domain, in which reference TRBV7-8 and TRBJ1-4 provide the parts outside the CDR3, is GAGVSQSPRYKVAKRGQDVALRCDPISGHVSLFWYQQALGQGPEFLTYFQNEAQLDKSGLPSDRFFAERPEGSVSTLKIQRTQQEDSAVYLCASSLEWGAQGEKLFFGSGTQLSVL.